This is a list of T cell receptor beta chains from one sample in a study of graft-versus-host responses after intestinal transplantation. Antigen specificity for these receptors is unknown. Clones were read by immunoSEQ multiplex PCR, and TCRdb kept only the in-frame ones, dropping some. The table includes roughly 80,000 clones, around 90% detected once. The sample consisted of unstimulated CD8+ T cells sorted from spleen or lymph node cells, taken before transplant. These receptors all stem from a human donor who was the organ donor for an intestinal transplant. The CDR3 runs from the conserved cysteine through the conserved F or W. Each record gives: J gene, clone size, V gene, D gene, CDR3 DNA, CDR3 protein. A D gene is named only where the DNA matches it firmly. Expanded clones get a size class; other rows say once, few or many, or leave the size out.

j_call: TRBJ2-7
clone_size: .
v_call: TRBV2
d_call: TRBD2
cdr3_nt: TGTGCCAGCAGGGGAGGGGAATCCTACGAGCAGTACTTC
cdr3_aa: CASRGGESYEQYF

j_call: TRBJ2-1
clone_size: .
v_call: TRBV5-4
d_call: TRBD2
cdr3_nt: TGTGCCAGCAGCTTGGGACTAGCGGGTACGAGCTACAATGAGCAGTTCTTC
cdr3_aa: CASSLGLAGTSYNEQFF

j_call: TRBJ2-1
clone_size: .
v_call: TRBV6-1
d_call: .
cdr3_nt: TGTGCCAGCCCTGAAGTGCAGTTCTTC
cdr3_aa: CASPEVQFF

j_call: TRBJ1-5
clone_size: .
v_call: TRBV18
d_call: .
cdr3_nt: TGTGCCAGCTCACAGTTTTCCCCAGGGTGCGTGGCAAATCAGCCCCAGCATTTT
cdr3_aa: CASSQFSPGCVANQPQHF

j_call: TRBJ1-5
clone_size: few
v_call: TRBV7-9
d_call: TRBD1
cdr3_nt: TGTGCCAGCAGCGAAGGACAGGGAGGCAATCAGCCCCAGCATTTT
cdr3_aa: CASSEGQGGNQPQHF

j_call: TRBJ2-2
clone_size: .
v_call: TRBV27
d_call: .
cdr3_nt: TGTGCCAGCAGTCCCCCGGGCGGGGAGCTGTTTTTT
cdr3_aa: CASSPPGGELFF

j_call: TRBJ2-7
clone_size: .
v_call: TRBV5-6
d_call: .
cdr3_nt: TGTGCCAGCAGCCCCGACAGCTCCTACGAGCAGTACTTC
cdr3_aa: CASSPDSSYEQYF

j_call: TRBJ2-7
clone_size: .
v_call: TRBV7-9
d_call: .
cdr3_nt: TGTGCCAGCAGCCTAGTCCCCTACGAGCAGTACTTC
cdr3_aa: CASSLVPYEQYF

j_call: TRBJ1-6
clone_size: few
v_call: TRBV28
d_call: TRBD1
cdr3_nt: TGTGCCAGCAGTCACCACCCCGCCGGGACAGGGAGTTCACCCCTCCACTTT
cdr3_aa: CASSHHPAGTGSSPLHF

j_call: TRBJ2-7
clone_size: .
v_call: TRBV9
d_call: .
cdr3_nt: TGTGCCAGCAGCGCAGCCCTGGGGTCTTACGAGCAGTACTTC
cdr3_aa: CASSAALGSYEQYF

j_call: TRBJ2-5
clone_size: .
v_call: TRBV5-1
d_call: .
cdr3_nt: TGCGCCAGCAGCCTCGGACTCTTAGGGGCGCAAGAGACCCAGTACTTC
cdr3_aa: CASSLGLLGAQETQYF

j_call: TRBJ2-7
clone_size: .
v_call: TRBV4-1
d_call: .
cdr3_nt: TGCGCCAGCAGCTTACTCGGGGCCGAGCAGTACTTC
cdr3_aa: CASSLLGAEQYF

j_call: TRBJ1-6
clone_size: .
v_call: TRBV2
d_call: .
cdr3_nt: TGTGCCGGCTCCCGGAGCTCCTATAATTCACCCCTCCACTTT
cdr3_aa: CAGSRSSYNSPLHF

j_call: TRBJ1-6
clone_size: once
v_call: TRBV2
d_call: TRBD1
cdr3_nt: TGTGCCAGCAGAACCGGGACAGGAATCTCGCCCCTCCACTTT
cdr3_aa: CASRTGTGISPLHF

j_call: TRBJ1-4
clone_size: .
v_call: TRBV28
d_call: .
cdr3_nt: TGTGCCAGCAGTCTCGAAACCGGGATTAACAATGAAAAACTGTTTTTT
cdr3_aa: CASSLETGINNEKLFF

j_call: TRBJ1-1
clone_size: .
v_call: TRBV5-1
d_call: .
cdr3_nt: TGCGCCAGCAGCTTGGATGGGCGAAGCACTGAAGCTTTCTTT
cdr3_aa: CASSLDGRSTEAFF

j_call: TRBJ2-3
clone_size: .
v_call: TRBV7-9
d_call: .
cdr3_nt: TGTGCCAGCAGCTCCCCAGGGGTGGGGGCCGGGGATACGCAGTATTTT
cdr3_aa: CASSSPGVGAGDTQYF

j_call: TRBJ2-7
clone_size: .
v_call: TRBV11-2
d_call: TRBD2
cdr3_nt: TGTGCCAGCAGCCCGCCCGGGACGCTAGCGGGCTACGAGCAGTACTTC
cdr3_aa: CASSPPGTLAGYEQYF

j_call: TRBJ1-1
clone_size: .
v_call: TRBV19
d_call: .
cdr3_nt: TGTGCCAGTAGAAAAACTGAAGCTTTCTTT
cdr3_aa: CASRKTEAFF

j_call: TRBJ2-1
clone_size: once
v_call: TRBV4-1
d_call: .
cdr3_nt: TGCGCCAGCAGCCAAGATGGGCAGGGGGGATACAATGAGCAGTTCTTC
cdr3_aa: CASSQDGQGGYNEQFF

j_call: TRBJ2-7
clone_size: .
v_call: TRBV2
d_call: .
cdr3_nt: TGTGCCAGCAGTGCAAGGTCCGCCGAGCAGTACTTC
cdr3_aa: CASSARSAEQYF

j_call: TRBJ1-1
clone_size: .
v_call: TRBV5-1
d_call: .
cdr3_nt: TGCGCCAGCAGCTCGGGACTCATGAACACTGAAGCTTTCTTT
cdr3_aa: CASSSGLMNTEAFF

j_call: TRBJ2-7
clone_size: few
v_call: TRBV30
d_call: .
cdr3_nt: TGTGCCTGGAGTGTTCCCCCGTGGGACTACGAGCAGTACTTC
cdr3_aa: CAWSVPPWDYEQYF

j_call: TRBJ1-2
clone_size: .
v_call: TRBV2
d_call: .
cdr3_nt: TGTGCCAGCAGTGAAGGTCTCCCCTCGTCCAGGGGCTCGAACTATGGCTACACCTTC
cdr3_aa: CASSEGLPSSRGSNYGYTF

j_call: TRBJ2-7
clone_size: .
v_call: TRBV10-1
d_call: .
cdr3_nt: TGCGCCAGCCCGCCTCCGACAGAGCCCTACGAGCAGTACTTC
cdr3_aa: CASPPPTEPYEQYF

j_call: TRBJ1-1
clone_size: .
v_call: TRBV4-1
d_call: .
cdr3_nt: TGCGCCAGCAGCCAAGGGGCGGCGGTCACTGAAGCTTTCTTT
cdr3_aa: CASSQGAAVTEAFF

j_call: TRBJ2-3
clone_size: .
v_call: TRBV2
d_call: .
cdr3_nt: TGTGCCAGCAGCGCAGGACTCCCCACGCAGTATTTT
cdr3_aa: CASSAGLPTQYF

j_call: TRBJ1-1
clone_size: .
v_call: TRBV4-1
d_call: .
cdr3_nt: TGCGCCAGCAGCCAAGGGGGAGGGCCTAACACTGAAGCTTTCTTT
cdr3_aa: CASSQGGGPNTEAFF

j_call: TRBJ1-1
clone_size: once
v_call: TRBV9
d_call: TRBD1
cdr3_nt: TGTGCCAGCAGGGCAGGGGGTATGAACACTGAAGCTTTCTTT
cdr3_aa: CASRAGGMNTEAFF

j_call: TRBJ1-4
clone_size: .
v_call: TRBV30
d_call: TRBD1
cdr3_nt: TGTGCCTGGAGGGGTCGGACAGGGGAGCGTCGGGAAAAACTGTTTTTT
cdr3_aa: CAWRGRTGERREKLFF

j_call: TRBJ2-7
clone_size: few
v_call: TRBV19
d_call: .
cdr3_nt: TGTGCCAGTAGTATGGGGGGGCTCTACGAGCAGTACTTC
cdr3_aa: CASSMGGLYEQYF

j_call: TRBJ2-1
clone_size: .
v_call: TRBV9
d_call: .
cdr3_nt: TGTGCCAGCAGCGTAACTCTCCTGACAATCAATCCATACAATGAGCAGTTCTTC
cdr3_aa: CASSVTLLTINPYNEQFF

j_call: TRBJ2-7
clone_size: .
v_call: TRBV6-5
d_call: .
cdr3_nt: TGTGCCAGCAGTTCGGGGAGCGAGCAGTACTTC
cdr3_aa: CASSSGSEQYF

j_call: TRBJ2-4
clone_size: .
v_call: TRBV15
d_call: TRBD2
cdr3_nt: TGTGCCACCAGCATAGGGACTAGCGGTTTAGCCAAAAACATTCAGTACTTC
cdr3_aa: CATSIGTSGLAKNIQYF

j_call: TRBJ1-2
clone_size: .
v_call: TRBV4-1
d_call: .
cdr3_nt: TGCGCCAGCAGCTCCGTTGGGGGAGGAGAGGGCTACACCTTC
cdr3_aa: CASSSVGGGEGYTF

j_call: TRBJ1-1
clone_size: .
v_call: TRBV27
d_call: .
cdr3_nt: TGTGCCAGCAGGACGGGTAGCTTGAACACTGAAGCTTTCTTT
cdr3_aa: CASRTGSLNTEAFF

j_call: TRBJ1-1
clone_size: .
v_call: TRBV25-1
d_call: .
cdr3_nt: TGTGCCAGCAGTGGAGGACTAGAAGCTTTCTTT
cdr3_aa: CASSGGLEAFF

j_call: TRBJ2-7
clone_size: .
v_call: TRBV4-1
d_call: TRBD1
cdr3_nt: TGCGCCAGCAGCCCCGGGACAGGGGGCGGACGCTCCTACGAGCAGTACTTC
cdr3_aa: CASSPGTGGGRSYEQYF

j_call: TRBJ2-7
clone_size: .
v_call: TRBV2
d_call: .
cdr3_nt: TGTGCCAGCAGTGAATCCCGGGACTCATATAACTACGAGCAGTACTTC
cdr3_aa: CASSESRDSYNYEQYF

j_call: TRBJ1-4
clone_size: .
v_call: TRBV30
d_call: .
cdr3_nt: TGTGCCTGGAGTGTTCAGCAAACCTCAACTAATGAAAAACTGTTTTTT
cdr3_aa: CAWSVQQTSTNEKLFF

j_call: TRBJ2-4
clone_size: .
v_call: TRBV7-3
d_call: .
cdr3_nt: TGTGCCAGCACCCCCCGGGTCGACATTCAGTACTTC
cdr3_aa: CASTPRVDIQYF

j_call: TRBJ2-1
clone_size: medium-sized
v_call: TRBV6-4
d_call: .
cdr3_nt: TGTGCCAGCAGTGACTCGACTAACAATGAGCAGTTCTTC
cdr3_aa: CASSDSTNNEQFF

j_call: TRBJ1-1
clone_size: .
v_call: TRBV27
d_call: TRBD1
cdr3_nt: TGTGCCAGCAGTCCACGGGACAGGGCCACTGAAGCTTTCTTT
cdr3_aa: CASSPRDRATEAFF

j_call: TRBJ1-1
clone_size: .
v_call: TRBV27
d_call: TRBD1
cdr3_nt: TGTGCCAGCAGTTTATCTCCCGACAGGGCCACTGAAGCTTTCTTT
cdr3_aa: CASSLSPDRATEAFF

j_call: TRBJ2-7
clone_size: once
v_call: TRBV11-2
d_call: .
cdr3_nt: TGTGCCAGCAGTCTGGCCTCAGGACTCGGCTCCTACGAGCAGTACTTC
cdr3_aa: CASSLASGLGSYEQYF

j_call: TRBJ2-3
clone_size: .
v_call: TRBV5-1
d_call: .
cdr3_nt: TGCGCCAGCAGCCCCGTACCAGGGGATGGCACAGATACGCAGTATTTT
cdr3_aa: CASSPVPGDGTDTQYF

j_call: TRBJ2-7
clone_size: few
v_call: TRBV19
d_call: .
cdr3_nt: TGTGCCAGTAGTATTGCCGGTACCTACGAGCAGTACTTC
cdr3_aa: CASSIAGTYEQYF

j_call: TRBJ1-3
clone_size: few
v_call: TRBV4-1
d_call: .
cdr3_nt: TGCGCCAGCAGCCAAGATCTTGAGACTGGAAACACCATATATTTT
cdr3_aa: CASSQDLETGNTIYF